The 5 T cell receptor beta chains listed next were all sequenced from one sample in a study of beta chain features in type 1 diabetes. Of the isolated RNA, all was reverse transcribed, and so the sequenced material was expressed TCRB transcripts. Sequencing was performed with immunoSEQ multiplex PCR; in TCRdb, only in-frame clones are kept and a portion is missing. This sample has about 230,000 clones; about 9.3% occur once, and the top ten carry 0.034%. Material for sequencing was naive CD4+ T cells from blood. The receptors here all came from a young woman in good health.

This clone has just a few counts. The rearrangement uses TRBV28 and TRBJ2-7; D not certain. There are 10 residues in the CDR3. Germline CDR1 and CDR2: MDHEN and SYDVKM. The V gene lost 5 bases and the J gene lost 4 bases, with 3 bases spanning the gap. The DNA for the CDR3 is TGTGCCAGCAGTACATACGAGCAGTACTTC. Translated, it gives CASSTYEQYF.

In its sample, this clone was seen a few times. The CDR3 protein is CASRTGTETNTGELFF. For the CDR3, the DNA is TGTGCCAGCAGGACCGGGACAGAGACGAACACCGGGGAGCTGTTTTTT. This chain connects TRBV5-4 to TRBJ2-2; TRBD1 agrees at 7 bases. Germline CDR1 SGHNT, CDR2 YYREEE (reference sequence). The CDR3 loop spans 16 amino acids. J gave up 0 bases and V 5 bases, and 7 bases lay outside the gene matches.

The chain joins TRBV10-2 to TRBJ1-2; D is possibly TRBD1 (6 bases). V was clipped by 5 bases and J by 5 bases, with 15 bases between them. Looked up from germline, CDR1 is WSHSY and CDR2 is SAAADI. The CDR3 loop spans 14 amino acids. The CDR3 DNA reads TGCGCCAGCAGTATTCAGGGGCCGATTTATGGCTACACCTTC. Its translation: CASSIQGPIYGYTF.

This clone was seen only a few times. The rearrangement uses TRBV9 and TRBJ1-1; D is unclear. Germline CDR1 reads SGDLS; CDR2 reads YYNGEE. The V and J ends lost 1 base and 1 base respectively, with 8 bases between them. The CDR3 covers 14 residues. The CDR3 loop is CASSVSGANTEAFF. The CDR3 region has the DNA TGTGCCAGCAGCGTATCAGGTGCGAACACTGAAGCTTTCTTT.

This clone came up a few times. The chain has TRBV18 and TRBJ2-7; D is unresolved. V was pared by 2 bases and J by 0 bases, with 14 bases between. Germline V gene lookup returns CDR1 KGHSH and CDR2 LQKENI. This CDR3 is built from 16 residues. CDR3 residues: CASSPNAGQTSYEQYF. DNA of the CDR3: TGTGCCAGCTCACCAAACGCAGGCCAGACCTCCTACGAGCAGTACTTC.